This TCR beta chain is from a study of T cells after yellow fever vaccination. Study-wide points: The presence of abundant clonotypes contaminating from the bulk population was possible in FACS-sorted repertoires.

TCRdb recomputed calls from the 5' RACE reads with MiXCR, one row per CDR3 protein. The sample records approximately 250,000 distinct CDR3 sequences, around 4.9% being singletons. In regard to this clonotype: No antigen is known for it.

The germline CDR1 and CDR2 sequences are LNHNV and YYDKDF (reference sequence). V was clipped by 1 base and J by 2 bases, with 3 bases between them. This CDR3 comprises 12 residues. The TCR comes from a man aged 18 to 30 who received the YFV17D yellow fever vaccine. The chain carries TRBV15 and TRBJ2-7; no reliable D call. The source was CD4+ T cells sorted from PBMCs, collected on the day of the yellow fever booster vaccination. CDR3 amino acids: CATSRGAYEQYF. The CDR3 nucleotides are TGTGCCACCAGCAGAGGGGCCTACGAGCAGTACTTC.